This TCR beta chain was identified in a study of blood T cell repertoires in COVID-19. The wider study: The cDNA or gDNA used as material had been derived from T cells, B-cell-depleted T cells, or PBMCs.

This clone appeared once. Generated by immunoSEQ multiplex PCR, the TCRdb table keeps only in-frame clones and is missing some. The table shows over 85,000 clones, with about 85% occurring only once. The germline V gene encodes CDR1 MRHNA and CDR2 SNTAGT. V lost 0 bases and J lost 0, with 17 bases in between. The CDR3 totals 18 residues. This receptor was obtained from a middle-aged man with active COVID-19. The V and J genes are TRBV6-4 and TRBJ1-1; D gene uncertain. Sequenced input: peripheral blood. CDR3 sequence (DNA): TGTGCCAGCAGTGACTCGAAACAGTCCACCGCCATGAACACTGAAGCTTTCTTT. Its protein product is CASSDSKQSTAMNTEAFF.